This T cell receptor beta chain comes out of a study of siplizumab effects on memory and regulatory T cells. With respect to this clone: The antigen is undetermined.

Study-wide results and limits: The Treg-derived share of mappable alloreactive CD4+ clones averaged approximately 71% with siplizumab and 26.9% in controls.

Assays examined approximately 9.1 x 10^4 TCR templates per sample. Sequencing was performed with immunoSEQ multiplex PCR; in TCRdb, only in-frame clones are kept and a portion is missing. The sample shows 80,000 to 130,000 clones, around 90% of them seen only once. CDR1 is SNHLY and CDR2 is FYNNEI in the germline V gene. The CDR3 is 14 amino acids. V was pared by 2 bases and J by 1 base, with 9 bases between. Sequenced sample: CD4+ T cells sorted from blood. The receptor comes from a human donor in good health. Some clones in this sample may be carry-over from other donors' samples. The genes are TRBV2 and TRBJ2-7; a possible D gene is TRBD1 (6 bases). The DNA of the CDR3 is TGTGCCAGCAGTGAACAACAGGGTTCCTACGAGCAGTACTTC. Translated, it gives CASSEQQGSYEQYF.